Ten or more counts support the clone carrying this T cell receptor (beta chain). Its antigen is currently unknown. Germline CDR1 and CDR2: LGHDT and YNNKEL (reference sequence). CDR3 length equals 17 residues. V dropped 3 bases and J dropped 3; count of bases not matched to a gene: 8. The data stem from a study of regulatory T cells in long-lasting Graves disease. Study-level information: Graves' patients (newly diagnosed) had been on antithyroid drugs under 3 months.

CDR3-region Arm-PCR and iRepertoire HTBI primers produced the TCR beta libraries. TCRdb reanalysed the multiplex PCR reads using MiXCR and keeps one entry per CDR3 protein. The profile shows 410,000 or so distinct CDR3 sequences, around 14% of them singletons. Study observations and caveats: Persistent patients shared more public clonotypes (approximately 2,900) than new patients (about 960). Because few samples were included, accuracy may have been lower.

As for time point: newly diagnosed GD, antithyroid drugs for less than 3 months. Following extraction of RNA from PBMCs, that RNA was used to make the TCR library. This same sample was also taken into another study, of T cells in Graves' hyperthyroidism and ophthalmopathy. From that study: Clinical symptoms, serum thyroxine, TRAb, thyroid ultrasound and orbital computed tomography established diagnosis.

The chain is built from TRBV3-1 and TRBJ1-5; TRBD1 matches at 10 bases. Sequences were derived from peripheral blood mononuclear cells (PBMCs), sampled at new diagnosis, from a patient treated with antithyroid drugs. This sequence originates from a woman aged 25 to 39 with Graves disease. Here the CDR3 reads CASSQTGTGDSNQPQHF. The CDR3 region has the DNA TGTGCCAGCAGCCAGACCGGGACAGGGGACTCCAATCAGCCCCAGCATTTT.